Listed here is a single T cell receptor beta chain. Antigen: not known. The data were produced by immunoSEQ multiplex PCR, yet TCRdb's version contains in-frame clones alone and is incomplete. The data contain roughly 22,000 clones, less than 70% of them singletons. This sample is part of a study of T cells in narcolepsy. Findings and caveats of the study: Reportedly, autoreactive clonotypes were serially detected in patients' blood but not controls'. In some patient and control memory CD4+ samples, autoreactive clones were absent. Comparing one patient's CSF and blood CD4+ clonotypes highlighted HCRT- and TRIB2-specific autoreactive clonotypes.

Trimming at V came to 4 bases and at J to 0 bases, leaving 4 bases not matched to a gene. Looked up from germline, CDR1 is SGHNT and CDR2 is YYREEE (reference sequence). This CDR3 contains 16 residues. The source of this sequence is a human donor in good health. The gene calls are TRBV5-4 and TRBJ1-6; 7 positions agree with TRBD1. The specimen was memory (CD45RA-) CD4+ T cells from blood. CDR3 nucleotide sequence: TGTGCCAGCAGCCCAGGGGGGAGCTCCTATAATTCACCCCTCCACTTT. This gives the protein CASSPGGSSYNSPLHF.